This TCR beta chain was identified in a study of cytomegalovirus exposure and HLA in healthy donors (dated by TCRdb to 2015 to 2018). A note on the overall study: An earlier analysis of approximately 640 of the donors reported approximately 300 Gb of sequence data and about 100 million unique TCR beta sequences from 150 million to 200 million T cells. Approximately 300 gigabases of sequencing data and around 80 million unique TCR sequences made up an early release that covered approximately 700 HLA-typed donors. The genetic ancestry cluster associated with self-reported Caucasian donors included over 80% of the 300 to 450 genotyped donors. The study aimed to test whether signatures of past pathogen exposure could be identified by cataloging public T cell receptors. The T cell repertoires of 666 subjects were profiled by immunosequencing and related to cytomegalovirus serostatus. Besides the first cohort of roughly 640 subjects, a separate validation cohort made up of about 120 different subjects was used. The study combined high-throughput TCR immunosequencing, statistical association of individual TCRs with disease status, and machine learning to predict cytomegalovirus infection status. A later analysis re-analyzed previously published TCR beta repertoires from 660 or so donors and added high-resolution HLA genotyping to study TCR occurrence patterns. Rather than drawing on any new phenotypic data, the later analysis identified candidate immune exposures from TCR beta sequences and the way those sequences occurred across donors. An earlier analysis of approximately 580 of the donors used high-throughput TCR beta sequencing to judge whether each TCR beta V gene segment behaved as functional or pseudogenic. Alongside the repertoire data, information on donor age, sex, ethnicity and CMV serostatus was compiled. Genome-wide SNP genotypes for about 65% of the roughly 670 donors were used in a later genetic analysis, which treated that subset as a discovery cohort. Every repertoire in the discovery cohort had been generated on one and the same sequencing platform. HLA typing included class I and class II loci at four-digit resolution. The number of donors typed differed by locus, with roughly 629-640 for A, B, C, DRB1 and DQB1, over 500 for DQA1, 606 for DPA1, and over 400 for DPB1. Roughly 5 DR-DQ haplotypes were treated as single units for association and clustering because of strong linkage in the cohort. Across 398 genotyped donors of the cohort, an average of roughly 250,000 unique TCR beta nucleotide sequences per donor were sequenced, and around 19% of those sequences were non-productive. Results and caveats for the whole study, not just this receptor: Three of the identified cytomegalovirus-associated TCR beta chains were confirmed in vitro to be specific for cytomegalovirus antigens. Several of the top co-occurrence clusters appeared to be linked to parvovirus B19, influenza, CMV and Epstein-Barr virus, according to a later analysis. Assigning TCR associations to individual alleles was difficult when HLA alleles, especially DR and DQ, strongly co-occurred. Seventeen rarely observed V segments, including chromosome 9 orphons, were excluded from the earlier analysis of several hundred of the donors because counts were too low. A later genetic analysis reported fewer N-insertions in productive TCRs among donors in an Asian-associated ancestry cluster than the approximately 700-donor mean. A cluster of highly shared sequence variants was judged likely to represent a technical artifact of the sequencing pipeline. In both the original and validation cohorts, the classifier was reported to diagnose cytomegalovirus status with high specificity and sensitivity. According to a later analysis, most CMV-associated TCR beta chains appeared to be HLA-restricted, and the HLA associations seemed to be driven largely by CMV exposure. While some public TCRs were present in many individuals, most TCR sequences turned up only very rarely across donors. HLA typing was unavailable for some donors at each locus, so association tests used only the typed subset. The study listed 150 to 200 TCR beta chains as associated with cytomegalovirus. In a later analysis, HLA-associated TCR beta chains were found to be more clonally expanded and to have lower generation probabilities than equally common non-associated chains. According to the authors, the approach could potentially be generalized to other disease states and immunological phenotypes. Only TCR beta chains were sequenced in this cohort, and the absence of alpha or paired-chain data limited detectable features. In an earlier analysis of some 550 of the donors, most TCR beta V segments were observed in productive rearrangements about 87% or about 30% of the time, broadly matching IMGT annotations. CMV serostatus was the only immune exposure information available for the cohort. Correlated functional status among segregating V segments might reflect linkage disequilibrium, but an unknown experimental factor could not be ruled out. A later analysis associated 16,951 TCR beta sequences with specific HLA alleles at a false discovery rate of 0.05. In a later genetic analysis, a missense DCLRE1C variant was associated with V-gene and J-gene trimming of TCR beta chains, and the association was replicated in an independent cohort. In a later analysis, the rate of TCR association differed among HLA loci, with DRB1 alleles having the most associated TCRs and HLA-C alleles having the fewest. Some IMGT-functional V segments, including TRBV6-2 and TRBV6-3, could not be told apart with the 87-base-pair reads, so those segments were excluded. Sequencing depth was assumed to be roughly uniform across donors in the presence/absence analyses, though that assumption may not hold. A further reported finding was that TCR beta sequences accurately predicted the HLA-A and HLA-B alleles for most subjects in the first cohort.

Library preparation was by the immunoSEQ multiplex PCR assay. For the multiplex PCR, a mixture combining 60 forward primers for TCR Vbeta segments and 13 reverse primers for TCR Jbeta segments was used. Amplification of the CDR3 region of rearranged TCR beta genes was performed with a multiplex PCR assay on genomic DNA. On the Illumina HiSeq System, the amplified TCR beta libraries were sequenced as 87-base-pair reads. On the authors' methods: A later analysis counted around 72 million unique TCR beta chains across the 600 to 850 repertoires, and roughly 10 million of these chains were shared by at least two donors. Raw reads were error-corrected and collapsed into unique sequences with a nearest-neighbor algorithm that merged closely related sequences to remove PCR and sequencing errors. To assign V, D and J gene segments, CDR3 sequences were aligned to IMGT reference sequences. For a sequence to be retained, a match of at least six nucleotides was required to both a V gene segment and a J gene segment. Rearrangements were called productive when the CDR3 lacked stop codons and stayed in frame with V and J; all others were non-productive. Following IMGT convention, CDR3 was defined as the stretch from the second conserved V-encoded cysteine up to the conserved J-encoded phenylalanine. In an earlier analysis of around 570 of the donors, sequences lacking an unambiguous match to a single V gene segment were excluded. An earlier analysis of several hundred of the donors called V segments functional above 56.7% productive rearrangements and segregating when the between-donor standard deviation exceeded 5%. A statistical classification framework was developed to diagnose cytomegalovirus status using the catalog of TCR beta chain sequences. In a later analysis, V and J genes were assigned by comparing TCR nucleotide sequences against IMGT/GENE-DB human TR gene sequences. In a later analysis, CDR3 sequences and most-parsimonious VDJ recombination scenarios were assigned using the TCRdist pipeline. In a later analysis, each TCR beta chain was defined by its CDR3 amino acid sequence together with its V-gene family, and reads without a unique V-gene family were excluded. A later analysis removed 592 highly shared, low-generation-probability nucleotide sequences to deal with suspected cross-contamination and a sequencing artifact. A later analysis calculated a clonal expansion index for each public chain from normalized within-repertoire ranks of inferred template counts. Generation probabilities in a later analysis came from a VDJ recombination model fitted to out-of-frame rearrangements, and those results were checked against IGoR. A later analysis scored TCR-TCR, TCR-HLA and TCR-CMV co-occurrence with hypergeometric tests, applying a repertoire-size bias correction to TCR pairs. False discovery rates were estimated in a later analysis by permuting HLA or CMV assignments 20 times. A later analysis grouped co-occurring TCRs with DBSCAN, adding TCRdist sequence similarity when clustering within HLA-allele-positive subsets. Repertoires with fewer than 30,000 or more than 120,000 public chains, plus five repertoires with anomalous nucleotide sharing, were excluded from co-occurrence clustering. The immuneACCESS repertoire file appears here via TCRdb, limited to in-frame rearrangements. These files lack a portion of the clones; in checked studies, under half of the deficit traces to unresolved V genes, and the cause of the others is not known. V and J calls and clone size are copied from that table; D and trimming were computed from the DNA. A total of over 100,000 clones appear in this sample, 81% of them only once. The top ten clonotypes cover roughly 2.2% of the sample.

Inclusive of the bounding cysteine and phenylalanine, the CDR3 is 15 residues long. CDR3 DNA is the only sequence kept; it has 45 bases, read in frame from the first base. Via the germline V gene, CDR1 is SGHAT and CDR2 FQNNGV. This clone was seen a single time. What this receptor recognizes is not known. No much larger clone exists at a distance of one base, and base qualities are not known. The cohort consisted of 600 to 700 healthy bone marrow donors. Cohort members were all nominally healthy when sampled, although unrecorded immune exposures were likely present. The donor tested CMV seronegative, placing the donor among the 350 or so seronegative members of the cohort. Each donor provided a peripheral blood sample, and peripheral blood mononuclear cells were used for TCR beta sequencing. Genomic DNA was extracted from the blood cell samples with the Qiagen DNeasy Blood Extraction Kit.

Recombination linked TRBV11-2 to TRBJ2-5; 8 junctional bases match TRBD2. The J call could be wrong; TRBJ2-7 is a better fit for the DNA end. The sequence was obtained from a woman aged 25-40 years in good health and CMV-seronegative. Sequenced: PBMCs. CDR3 reads: CASSLSGAGVYEQYF. Read as DNA, the sequence is TGTGCCAGCAGCTTAAGTGGAGCGGGGGTGTACGAGCAGTACTTC.